This TCR beta chain was recorded in a study of PD-L1 blockade in urothelial cancer. Across the whole study: Bladder-origin urothelial cancer in males covered twenty-five of 29 patients. Prior exposure to chemotherapy in patients amounted to 0 to 3 regimens received. The authors examined blood 3 weeks (second dose) and 6 weeks after treatment start. A median blood sample held around 150,000 T cells and about 83,000 unique TCRs.

Repertoires were generated with immunoSEQ multiplex PCR, while TCRdb's copy carries only in-frame clones and drops some. The repertoire holds about 72,000 clones, with under 90% as singletons. The time point: pretreatment peripheral blood. The trim removed 6 bases at V and 6 bases at J, leaving 3 bases unmatched. The CDR3 is 14 amino acids. CDR1 is SEHNR, CDR2 FQNEAQ, per germline (reference sequence). The source of this sequence is a man between 70 and 80 years old with urothelial cancer. The chain uses TRBV7-9 and TRBJ1-4; 11 bases match TRBD1. Sequencing was performed on PBMCs, taken around atezolizumab (anti-PD-L1) treatment. CDR3 nucleotide sequence: TGTGCCAGCAGACGGGACAGGGGGGATGAAAAACTGTTTTTT. It is translated as CASRRDRGDEKLFF.